Listed here are 32 T cell receptor beta chains from one sample, sequenced in a study of OX40 agonist ivuxolimab in advanced cancers. Measured with immunoSEQ multiplex PCR; TCRdb has only the in-frame clones, and not every one. The sample holds over 65,000 clones; approximately 95% are singletons and the top ten take around 0.32%. Specimen: CD4+ or CD8+ T cells sorted from blood, collected in a trial of the OX40 agonist ivuxolimab. These receptors were obtained from an adult with an advanced solid tumor such as melanoma, head and neck, liver or kidney cancer.

The chain uses TRBV29-1 and TRBJ2-7; 14 bases line up with TRBD2. Per germline, CDR1 SQVTM and CDR2 ANQGSEA. The V segment lost 2 bases and the J segment 4 bases; nucleotides outside the gene matches: 4. This CDR3 has 15 amino acids. This CDR3 is CSVELRLAGGYEQYF. As DNA, the CDR3 is TGCAGCGTTGAACTTCGACTAGCGGGGGGGTACGAGCAGTACTTC.

The gene calls are TRBV28 and TRBJ2-7; tentative D call: TRBD1 (5 bases). V lost 8 bases and J lost 2, with 10 bases in between. This CDR3 contains 12 residues. CDR1 is MDHEN and CDR2 is SYDVKM in the germline V gene. The CDR3 sequence: CASGRVPYEQYF. DNA of the CDR3: TGTGCCAGCGGCAGGGTTCCCTACGAGCAGTACTTC.

V is TRBV6-1 and J is TRBJ2-1; 9 bases map to TRBD2. This CDR3 region has 15 residues. The germline gives CDR1 MNHNS, CDR2 SASEGT. J lost 8 bases, V lost 2 bases, and 7 bases had no gene match. The CDR3 DNA reads as TGTGCCAGCAGTGAAAGGGGCGGGGGGGCCTATGAGCAGTTCTTC. Encoded protein: CASSERGGGAYEQFF.

The rearrangement uses TRBV6-5 and TRBJ2-3; D not resolved. Trimming took 6 bases from V and 1 from J, leaving 8 bases between them. Germline CDR1 is MNHEY and CDR2 is SVGAGI. The CDR3 has 13 residues. The CDR3 is CASRVDGTDTQYF. The DNA for the CDR3 is TGTGCCAGCAGGGTCGACGGCACAGATACGCAGTATTTT.

J is TRBJ1-5 and V is TRBV6-5; no definite D call. This CDR3 comprises 10 residues. Germline loops: CDR1 MNHEY, CDR2 SVGAGI. Trimming took 7 bases from V and 9 from J, leaving 7 bases between them. The CDR3 here is CASIARPQHF. The DNA of the CDR3 is TGTGCCAGCATCGCTCGGCCCCAGCATTTT.

V usage is TRBV28 and J usage is TRBJ1-1, with D possibly matching TRBD1 (5 bases). CDR1 and CDR2 (germline): MDHEN, SYDVKM. This CDR3 contains 15 residues. V lost 4 bases, J lost 4 bases, and 16 bases lay in between. The CDR3 here is CASSSRQGWSTEAFF. The CDR3 DNA sequence: TGTGCCAGCAGTTCCCGTCAGGGATGGTCCACTGAAGCTTTCTTT.

This chain joins TRBV11-2 and TRBJ2-3, with 7 bases matching TRBD1. The CDR3 sequence is 17 residues long. V dropped 2 bases and J dropped 4; count of bases not matched to a gene: 12. Germline assignment: CDR1 SGHAT and CDR2 FQNNGV. The CDR3 DNA is TGTGCCAGCAGCTTACCTCGTGACAGGGTGATGGCAGATACGCAGTATTTT. Translated, it gives CASSLPRDRVMADTQYF.

This clone was seen only once. The chain joins TRBV5-1 to TRBJ2-7; weak D call: TRBD2 (6 bases). Germline V gives CDR1 SGHRS, CDR2 YFSETQ. V gave up 5 bases and J gave up 3 bases, with 21 bases separating them. The CDR3 spans 16 residues. The DNA for the CDR3 is TGCGCCAGCAGTCCGGGCATAGCGGAGCCAAACTACGAGCAGTACTTC. This sequence encodes CASSPGIAEPNYEQYF.

The V gene is TRBV7-2, the J gene TRBJ1-1; no clear D. The CDR3 runs to 15 residues. Germline CDR1 reads SGHTA; CDR2 reads FQGNSA. Trimming cost V 1 base and J 1 base, with 10 bases left between them. CDR3 DNA: TGTGCCAGCAGCTTAGGCGTAGTTGGGAACACTGAAGCTTTCTTT. Translation: CASSLGVVGNTEAFF.

This clone occurred once. The chain combines TRBV10-3 with TRBJ2-2; 10 bases agree with TRBD2. Germline loops: CDR1 ENHRY, CDR2 SYGVKD. The CDR3 length is 18 residues. V shed 0 bases, J shed 2 bases, and the junction held 6 bases outside the gene matches. CDR3 protein: CAISESLAGATNTGELFF. DNA for the CDR3: TGTGCCATCAGTGAGTCTCTAGCGGGAGCGACTAACACCGGGGAGCTGTTTTTT.

The gene calls are TRBV19 and TRBJ2-5, with D uncertain. Deletions cut 3 bases from V and 1 base from J, with 9 bases between. Germline-derived CDR1 and CDR2 are LNHDA and SQIVND (reference sequence). The CDR3 contains 14 residues. In nucleotides, the CDR3 is TGTGCCAGTAGTATGTCAGCGAGCCAAGAGACCCAGTACTTC. Translated: CASSMSASQETQYF.

This clone appeared once. This chain joins TRBV5-1 and TRBJ2-7; tentative D call: TRBD2 (6 bases). Germline V CDR1 and CDR2: SGHRS, YFSETQ. V was trimmed by 4 bases and J by 0 bases, leaving 17 bases between them. The CDR3 runs to 16 residues. CDR3 loop: CASSPFGGAISYEQYF. CDR3 bases: TGCGCCAGCAGCCCCTTCGGAGGGGCAATCTCCTACGAGCAGTACTTC.

The chain joins TRBV7-6 to TRBJ2-1; D ambiguous. The CDR3 consists of 13 residues. Trimming stripped 2 bases from V and 6 bases from J, with 8 bases between. Germline assignment: CDR1 SGHVS and CDR2 FNYEAQ. The DNA of the CDR3 is TGTGCCAGCAGCTTACCCTCGGGCAATGAGCAGTTCTTC. Amino acids: CASSLPSGNEQFF.

The gene calls are TRBV6-4 and TRBJ1-1, with D uncertain. V shed 7 bases and J shed 9 bases, with 12 bases lying between them. CDR1 MRHNA and CDR2 SNTAGT come from the germline V gene. The CDR3 is 11 amino acids. This CDR3 is CASILAKQAFF. CDR3 DNA sequence: TGTGCCAGCATACTGGCCAAACAAGCTTTCTTT.

The rearrangement joins TRBV7-6 to TRBJ2-3; D remains unclear. Trimming shortened V by 2 bases and J by 8 bases, and 11 bases separated the two germline ends. CDR1 is SGHVS and CDR2 is FNYEAQ in the germline V gene. CDR3 length: 13 residues. The DNA for the CDR3 is TGTGCCAGCAGCTTAACCCGAGCCGGTACGCAGTATTTT. Translated, it gives CASSLTRAGTQYF.

Here the CDR3 reads CASSEYRGDQETQYF. The CDR3 DNA reads as TGTGCCAGCAGTGAATATAGGGGGGACCAAGAGACCCAGTACTTC. The gene calls are TRBV25-1 and TRBJ2-5; possibly TRBD1 or TRBD2 for D (6 bases each). This CDR3 comprises 15 residues. Germline CDR1 is MGHDK and CDR2 is SYGVNS. V was cut by 0 bases and J by 0 bases, with 8 bases left in between.

The chain uses TRBV18 and TRBJ1-1, with D unclear. This CDR3 spans 16 amino acids. Germline CDR1 KGHSH, CDR2 LQKENI. Trimming took 1 base from V and 0 from J, leaving 12 bases between them. CDR3 in DNA: TGTGCCAGCTCACCACAGCCGGCAACAGTGAACACTGAAGCTTTCTTT. The encoded protein is CASSPQPATVNTEAFF.

This chain connects TRBV5-1 to TRBJ2-3; the D gene is possibly TRBD2 (6 bases). This CDR3 has 14 residues. V gave up 0 bases and J gave up 4 bases, with 9 bases separating them. CDR1 is SGHRS and CDR2 is YFSETQ in the germline V gene. DNA for the CDR3: TGCGCCAGCAGCTTGGCGGGAGCAGCAGATACGCAGTATTTT. Residues: CASSLAGAADTQYF.

V gene TRBV18 combines with J gene TRBJ2-7; 8 bases are shared with TRBD1. J lost 6 bases, V lost 3 bases, and 10 bases had no gene match. Germline loops: CDR1 KGHSH, CDR2 LQKENI. The CDR3 is made up of 15 amino acids. The CDR3 loop is CASSPGQGAPVEQYF. The CDR3 nucleotides are TGTGCCAGCTCACCTGGTCAGGGGGCACCGGTCGAGCAGTACTTC.

The J gene is TRBJ2-3, the V gene TRBV7-2; 10 nucleotides line up with TRBD2. CDR1 SGHTA and CDR2 FQGNSA come from the germline V gene. Trimming took 2 bases from V and 1 from J; bases not matched to a gene: 3. The CDR3 runs to 16 residues. The CDR3: CASSLIGTSGTDTQYF. The DNA of the CDR3 is TGTGCCAGCAGCTTAATCGGGACTAGCGGCACAGATACGCAGTATTTT.

This chain joins TRBV5-8 and TRBJ1-5, with 9 bases matching TRBD1. V lost 0 bases to trimming and J lost 7 bases; unmatched junction nucleotides: 2. Germline V CDR1 and CDR2: SGHTS, YDEGEE. CDR3 length: 14 amino acids. CDR3 DNA sequence: TGTGCCAGCAGCTTGGGACAGGGGGTCCAGCCCCAGCATTTT. Amino acids: CASSLGQGVQPQHF.

The chain couples TRBV7-2 to TRBJ2-3; weak D call: TRBD1 (5 bases). Germline CDR1 and CDR2: SGHTA and FQGNSA. V gave up 7 bases and J gave up 1 base, with 15 bases separating them. The CDR3 has 15 residues. The CDR3 DNA follows: TGTGCCAGCATCCAAAATGGGGCACGCACAGATACGCAGTATTTT. Translating gives CASIQNGARTDTQYF.

The chain combines TRBV5-1 with TRBJ2-7; TRBD1 agrees at 8 bases. The CDR3 has 12 amino acids. The V and J ends lost 3 bases and 6 bases, in that order; junction bases with no gene match: 2. Per germline, CDR1 SGHRS and CDR2 YFSETQ. CDR3 residues: CASSSGQGEQYF. The CDR3 region has the DNA TGCGCCAGCAGCTCCGGACAGGGCGAGCAGTACTTC.

The chain recombines TRBV19 with TRBJ2-5, with 8 bases that match TRBD1. CDR1 and CDR2 from the germline V gene are LNHDA and SQIVND (reference sequence). The CDR3 length is 14 residues. After removal of 7 bases from V and 2 bases from J, the junction contained 6 bases not matched to a gene. The CDR3 DNA reads as TGTGCCAGTACCGAAAACAGGGGGCAAGAGACCCAGTACTTC. Translating gives CASTENRGQETQYF.

V and J are TRBV4-3 and TRBJ2-5; 8 nucleotides align to TRBD1. The germline gives CDR1 LGHNA, CDR2 YSLEER. There are 16 residues in the CDR3. V dropped 0 bases and J dropped 5; count of bases not matched to a gene: 8. CDR3 residues: CASSQDLTGVGETQYF. The CDR3 nucleotides are TGCGCCAGCAGCCAAGATCTGACAGGGGTAGGGGAGACCCAGTACTTC.

The chain carries TRBV4-1 and TRBJ1-5, with D hard to call. V lost 2 bases and J lost 4, with 18 bases in between. CDR1 and CDR2 (germline): MGHRA, YSYEKL. This CDR3 spans 17 amino acids. The CDR3 loop reads CASSQRGGLETNQPQHF. The CDR3 DNA follows: TGCGCCAGCAGCCAAAGAGGTGGGTTAGAGACTAATCAGCCCCAGCATTTT.

This chain uses TRBV5-6 with TRBJ2-7, with 10 positions matching TRBD2. With 4 bases clipped from V and 5 bases from J, the junction kept 6 bases outside the gene matches. Germline CDR1 reads SGHDT; CDR2 reads YYEEEE. The CDR3 runs to 14 residues. The CDR3 DNA reads TGTGCCAGCAGCCCGAACGGACTAGCGGACGAGCAGTACTTC. Protein sequence: CASSPNGLADEQYF.

V usage is TRBV5-1 and J usage is TRBJ2-3; 14 positions agree with TRBD2. This CDR3 contains 17 residues. Unmatched junction bases numbered 12, after V lost 6 bases and J lost 6 bases. Germline CDR1 and CDR2: SGHRS and YFSETQ. In nucleotides, the CDR3 is TGCGCCAGCATGCTTGGACTAGCGGGGGGAGGTGCGGATACGCAGTATTTT. Its protein is CASMLGLAGGGADTQYF.

This clone showed up just a few times. The chain couples TRBV10-1 to TRBJ1-1; 11 positions match TRBD1. V lost 5 bases to trimming and J lost 7 bases; unmatched junction nucleotides: 3. This CDR3 has 13 residues. The germline CDR1 and CDR2 sequences are WNHNN and SYGVQD (reference sequence). The CDR3 is CASSRTGGDEAFF. As DNA, the CDR3 is TGCGCCAGCAGTCGGACAGGGGGCGATGAAGCTTTCTTT.

The V call is TRBV30, the J call TRBJ2-5; TRBD1 might be the D (6 bases). CDR3 length equals 15 residues. Trimming took 4 bases from V and 7 from J, leaving 22 bases between them. The germline V gene has CDR1 GTSNPN and CDR2 SVGIG (reference sequence). CDR3 in DNA: TGTGCCTGGACGTCAGGACAGTACGTACAGGGGACCCAGTACTTC. Its translation: CAWTSGQYVQGTQYF.

The V and J genes are TRBV30 and TRBJ1-2; perhaps TRBD1 as D (6 bases). The CDR3 covers 14 residues. Germline CDR1 GTSNPN, CDR2 SVGIG (reference sequence). Deletions cut 3 bases from V and 8 bases from J, with 19 bases between. This chain's CDR3 is CAWSPLAGAGGYTF. The CDR3 DNA follows: TGTGCCTGGAGCCCCCTGGCGGGGGCGGGAGGCTACACCTTC.

The chain uses TRBV19 and TRBJ2-5; 7 bases agree with TRBD1. The germline V gene encodes CDR1 LNHDA and CDR2 SQIVND (reference sequence). The CDR3 is 13 amino acids. V lost 6 bases to trimming and J lost 4 bases; unmatched junction nucleotides: 5. The CDR3 DNA is TGTGCCAGTAGCCTACAGGGGATAGAGACCCAGTACTTC. It encodes CASSLQGIETQYF.